The 14 T cell receptor beta chains listed next were all sequenced from one sample in a study of blood T cell repertoires in COVID-19. The protocol was immunoSEQ multiplex PCR, while the TCRdb copy is restricted to in-frame clones and leaves out a portion. The table records some 120,000 clones, around 83% of them present only once. Sequencing was done on a sample of peripheral blood. Receptor source: a woman in her 50s with acute or convalescent COVID-19.

The gene calls are TRBV29-1 and TRBJ2-7; D is undetermined. Trimming cost V 6 bases and J 1 base, with 19 bases left between them. The CDR3 has 15 residues. From germline, CDR1 is SQVTM and CDR2 ANQGSEA. The CDR3 DNA follows: TGCAGCGTAGTTAACGCCAGCGTTGGGTCCTACGAGCAGTACTTC. Encoded protein: CSVVNASVGSYEQYF.

This clone was counted between two and nine times. The chain is built from TRBV6-5 and TRBJ2-7; 8 bases agree with TRBD2. Germline loops: CDR1 MNHEY, CDR2 SVGAGI. J was trimmed by 1 base and V by 5 bases; bases with no gene match: 4. This CDR3 is built from 14 residues. CDR3: CASSRGGRSYEQYF. The CDR3 DNA reads as TGTGCCAGCAGTCGGGGGGGCCGATCCTACGAGCAGTACTTC.

V usage is TRBV5-1 and J usage is TRBJ1-2; the match to TRBD1 covers 7 bases. The CDR3 runs to 15 residues. The J segment lost 1 base and the V segment lost 0 bases, leaving 3 bases of the junction unmatched. Germline V gives CDR1 SGHRS, CDR2 YFSETQ. The CDR3 coding sequence is TGCGCCAGCAGCTTGGGGGGACAGAATAACTATGGCTACACCTTC. Translated, it gives CASSLGGQNNYGYTF. Full variable domain (remainder filled in from reference TRBV5-1 and TRBJ1-2): KAGVTQTPRYLIKTRGQQVTLSCSPISGHRSVSWYQQTPGQGLQFLFEYFSETQRNKGNFPGRFSGRQFSNSRSEMNVSTLELGDSALYLCASSLGGQNNYGYTFGSGTRLTVV.

The chain links TRBV24-1 to TRBJ2-1, with TRBD1 identical over 7 bases. Germline CDR1 KGHDR, CDR2 SFDVKD. There are 16 residues in the CDR3. After removal of 3 bases from V and 2 bases from J, the junction contained 6 bases not matched to a gene. CDR3: CATSDPKGAPYNEQFF. The CDR3 bases are TGTGCCACCAGTGATCCCAAGGGGGCCCCCTACAATGAGCAGTTCTTC.

The table lists this clone with a count of one. The chain has TRBV29-1 and TRBJ1-2, with TRBD1 matching 11 bases. V trimming: 0 bases; J trimming: 4 bases; junction bases outside the gene matches: 4. The CDR3 has 15 residues. Germline loops: CDR1 SQVTM, CDR2 ANQGSEA. CDR3 DNA: TGCAGCGTTGAAGATCGGGACAGGGGGAGCTATGGCTACACCTTC. Residues: CSVEDRDRGSYGYTF.

The rearrangement joins TRBV27 to TRBJ2-1; the match to TRBD2 covers 9 bases. Trimming cost V 6 bases and J 0 bases; bases outside gene matches: 6. CDR3 length equals 16 residues. Germline loops: CDR1 MNHEY, CDR2 SMNVEV (reference sequence). The CDR3 loop reads CASRLAGHSSYNEQFF. For the CDR3, the DNA is TGTGCCAGCAGACTAGCGGGTCACAGCTCCTACAATGAGCAGTTCTTC.

This chain links TRBV6-1 with TRBJ1-2, with D possibly being TRBD1 (6 bases). CDR1 and CDR2 (germline): MNHNS, SASEGT. The germline V and J ends were trimmed by 1 base and 6 bases, with 18 bases remaining between them. The CDR3 runs to 16 residues. In nucleotides, the CDR3 is TGTGCCAGCAGTGAAGGGGTCAGGGGACGGGTGGATGGCTACACCTTC. The encoded protein is CASSEGVRGRVDGYTF.

The genes are TRBV27 and TRBJ1-1; 8 nucleotides agree with TRBD1. The CDR3 runs to 13 residues. The junction had 1 base not matched to a gene; V was cut back by 6 bases and J by 1 base. Looked up from germline, CDR1 is MNHEY and CDR2 is SMNVEV (reference sequence). The CDR3 loop is CASSGQGNTEAFF. The CDR3 bases are TGTGCCAGCAGCGGACAGGGGAACACTGAAGCTTTCTTT.

This rearrangement joins TRBV2 to TRBJ2-2; unclear D gene. Germline V gene sequence: CDR1 SNHLY, CDR2 FYNNEI. The CDR3 consists of 13 residues. The V end lost 6 bases, the J end lost 6 bases, and 11 bases lay between the germline ends. In DNA, the CDR3 is TGTGCCAGCAGGCAACAGTGGGCCGGGGAGCTGTTTTTT. Its protein is CASRQQWAGELFF.

The chain has TRBV28 and TRBJ1-5, with 8 bases that match TRBD1. Looked up from germline, CDR1 is MDHEN and CDR2 is SYDVKM. CDR3 length: 20 residues. Losses at the gene ends were 3 bases for V and 5 bases for J; bases not matched to a gene: 21. This CDR3 reads CASSLVRQGAGVRVDQPQHF. CDR3 coding DNA: TGTGCCAGCAGTTTGGTTCGCCAGGGGGCGGGGGTGAGGGTAGATCAGCCCCAGCATTTT.

The rearrangement uses TRBV19 and TRBJ1-5; the D is unclear. Trimming shortened V by 6 bases and J by 0 bases, and 3 bases separated the two germline ends. Germline assignment: CDR1 LNHDA and CDR2 SQIVND (reference sequence). The CDR3 runs to 12 residues. CDR3 sequence (DNA): TGTGCCAGTAGACATAGCAATCAGCCCCAGCATTTT. Protein: CASRHSNQPQHF.

The genes are TRBV19 and TRBJ1-5, with 9 bases matching TRBD1. This CDR3 spans 15 amino acids. The V gene's germline CDR1 is LNHDA and CDR2 SQIVND (reference sequence). The V gene end was trimmed by 7 bases and the J gene end by 7 bases; junction bases not matched to a gene: 11. The CDR3 DNA reads TGTGCCAGTAAAACCCTGGGGACAGGGAGCCAGCCCCAGCATTTT. It codes for CASKTLGTGSQPQHF.

The J gene is TRBJ2-1, the V gene TRBV9, with D perhaps TRBD1 (7 bases). V gave up 4 bases and J gave up 4 bases, with 9 bases separating them. The CDR3 length is 13 residues. Germline V gene data show CDR1 as SGDLS and CDR2 as YYNGEE. DNA for the CDR3: TGTGCCAGCAGCCCAGGGGGGTACAATGAGCAGTTCTTC. Translation: CASSPGGYNEQFF.

This clone has only a few counts. The CDR3 loop is CASSRAGATNEKLFF. The CDR3 DNA reads TGTGCCAGCAGCCGCGCAGGGGCAACTAATGAAAAACTGTTTTTT. The rearrangement links TRBV5-5 to TRBJ1-4; possible D gene TRBD1, 6 bases. The V and J ends lost 4 bases and 0 bases respectively, with 10 bases between them. The CDR3 runs 15 residues. Germline CDR1 reads SGHKS; CDR2 reads YYEKEE (reference sequence). Full variable domain (rest looked up from reference TRBV5-5 and TRBJ1-4): DAGVTQSPTHLIKTRGQQVTLRCSPISGHKSVSWYQQVLGQGPQFIFQYYEKEERGRGNFPDRFSARQFPNYSSELNVNALLLGDSALYLCASSRAGATNEKLFFGSGTQLSVL.